Listed below are T cell receptor beta chains from one sample, sequenced in a study of T-cell memory formation after mild COVID-19. TCRdb called the 5' RACE reads again in MiXCR, with one record for every CDR3 protein. The sample records 250,000 to 350,000 distinct CDR3 sequences, roughly 19% being singletons. The sequencing input was PBMCs or a T cell subset sorted from them (not recorded which). The receptors derive from a man aged 18 to 35 who had mild COVID-19 (a few samples of this study predate the infection). Cell type and time point are not known. Each CDR3 is given with its conserved first and last residue. D genes are given only for firm matches. A row's size may be missing; if present it is once, few, many or a size class.

j_call v_call clone_size d_call cdr3_aa cdr3_nt
TRBJ1-1 TRBV6-6 few . CASGILGEGKAEAFF TGTGCCAGCGGAATATTGGGGGAAGGAAAGGCCGAAGCTTTCTTT
TRBJ2-1 TRBV9 few . CASSSRSGGLNEQFF TGTGCCAGCAGCTCACGATCTGGGGGGTTGAATGAGCAGTTCTTC
TRBJ2-5 TRBV7-3 few . CASSLSLGSGQETQYF TGTGCCAGCAGCCTCTCGCTGGGTAGCGGCCAAGAGACCCAGTACTTC
TRBJ2-7 TRBV6-5 few . CASSYSSGDGSYEQYF TGTGCCAGCAGTTACTCGAGTGGGGACGGCTCCTACGAGCAGTACTTC
TRBJ2-1 TRBV7-3 . TRBD1 CASSPTGAVYNEQFF TGTGCCAGCAGTCCCACAGGGGCAGTTTACAATGAGCAGTTCTTC
TRBJ1-5 TRBV7-9 . . CASSLGHKGQPQHF TGTGCCAGCAGCCTAGGACATAAGGGACAGCCCCAGCATTTT
TRBJ2-2 TRBV6-2/TRBV6-3 . TRBD2 CASSYRLAGGYTGELFF TGTGCCAGCAGTTACCGACTAGCGGGGGGTTACACCGGGGAGCTGTTTTTT
TRBJ1-1 TRBV9 . . CASSPRGSLTVTTEAFF TGTGCCAGCAGCCCGCGGGGTTCCCTGACAGTGACCACTGAAGCTTTCTTT
TRBJ1-6 TRBV7-6 . TRBD1 CASSLAGTGSTPLHF TGTGCCAGCAGCTTAGCCGGGACAGGGTCCACACCCCTCCACTTT
TRBJ2-3 TRBV12-3/TRBV12-4 . TRBD2 CASSPRGRVVIF TGTGCCAGCAGTCCCCGTGGGAGGGTAGTGATTTTT
TRBJ2-3 TRBV7-9 many . CASSFITSTDTQYF TGTGCCAGCAGCTTCATAACTAGCACAGATACGCAGTATTTT
TRBJ2-1 TRBV5-8 many . CASSFLRGGLNEQFF TGTGCCAGCAGCTTCTTGAGGGGGGGCCTCAATGAGCAGTTCTTC
TRBJ1-2 TRBV7-9 . . CASSRFMSAGTNYGYTF TGTGCCAGCAGCCGCTTTATGAGTGCAGGGACCAACTATGGCTACACCTTC
TRBJ1-1 TRBV20-1 few . CSAGVANTEAFF TGCAGTGCCGGAGTAGCGAACACTGAAGCTTTCTTT
TRBJ2-1 TRBV7-2 . TRBD2 CASPTSGNSNEQFF TGTGCCAGCCCGACTAGCGGGAACTCCAATGAGCAGTTCTTC
TRBJ2-2 TRBV29-1 . TRBD2 CSVEGSGGAGNTGELFF TGCAGCGTTGAAGGAAGCGGGGGGGCCGGGAACACCGGGGAGCTGTTTTTT
TRBJ2-7 TRBV6-2/TRBV6-3 . . CASSLTYNYEQYF TGTGCCAGCAGTTTAACGTATAACTACGAGCAGTACTTC
TRBJ2-2 TRBV5-1 many . CASSLGAPGELFF TGCGCCAGCAGCTTGGGGGCCCCCGGGGAGCTGTTTTTT
TRBJ1-5 TRBV29-1 . . CSGASGPDQPQHF TGCAGCGGGGCTTCGGGACCGGATCAGCCCCAGCATTTT
TRBJ2-3 TRBV7-3 . . CASSLGAGRTDTQYF TGTGCCAGCAGCTTAGGGGCAGGCAGGACAGATACGCAGTATTTT
TRBJ1-5 TRBV5-1 . TRBD1 CASSLGQGEQPQHF TGCGCCAGCAGCCTCGGGCAGGGGGAACAGCCCCAGCATTTT
TRBJ2-3 TRBV20-1 few . CSAPWGGTDTQYF TGCAGTGCTCCGTGGGGGGGCACAGATACGCAGTATTTT
TRBJ2-7 TRBV5-1 . TRBD1 CASSHRGRHEQYF TGCGCCAGCAGCCACAGGGGCCGGCACGAGCAGTACTTC
TRBJ2-5 TRBV4-2 few TRBD1 CASRQGASGAQYF TGTGCCAGCAGACAGGGGGCATCAGGTGCCCAGTACTTC
TRBJ2-3 TRBV4-3 few TRBD2 CASSQDFWGGRTDTQYF TGCGCCAGCAGCCAAGATTTTTGGGGGGGGAGGACAGATACGCAGTATTTT
TRBJ2-1 TRBV4-1 few TRBD1 CASSWAGQGQDEQFF TGCGCCAGCAGCTGGGCCGGACAGGGACAGGATGAGCAGTTCTTC
TRBJ1-5 TRBV5-1 . . CASSLALDQPQHF TGCGCCAGCAGCTTGGCCTTGGATCAGCCCCAGCATTTT
TRBJ2-5 TRBV29-1 few . CSAPRGVKETQYF TGCAGCGCCCCTCGCGGGGTAAAAGAGACCCAGTACTTC
TRBJ1-6 TRBV5-1 . TRBD1 CASSPDRENSPLHF TGCGCCAGCAGCCCCGACAGGGAGAATTCACCCCTCCACTTT
TRBJ1-4 TRBV20-1 . . CSARDVGRQDEKLFF TGCAGTGCTAGAGATGTCGGGCGGCAGGATGAAAAACTGTTTTTT
TRBJ1-1 TRBV29-1 . . CSDQGGTEAFF TGCAGCGACCAGGGAGGGACTGAAGCTTTCTTT
TRBJ2-3 TRBV5-1 many . CASSLGGGPTGTQYF TGCGCCAGCAGCTTGGGAGGGGGACCCACCGGTACGCAGTATTTT
TRBJ1-4 TRBV18 . TRBD1 CASSPPGQYPTNEKLFF TGTGCCAGCTCACCACCGGGACAGTATCCAACTAATGAAAAACTGTTTTTT
TRBJ2-7 TRBV20-1 . . CSARVRDSYEQYF TGCAGTGCTAGAGTACGGGACTCCTACGAGCAGTACTTC
TRBJ1-4 TRBV20-1 . . CSVLPGEGEKLFF TGCAGTGTTCTACCTGGGGAGGGGGAAAAACTGTTTTTT
TRBJ2-3 TRBV7-2 . TRBD1 CASRKRQGSTDTQYF TGTGCCAGCAGAAAAAGACAGGGGAGCACAGATACGCAGTATTTT
TRBJ1-5 TRBV21-1 . . CASRGVLHTDQPQHF TGTGCCAGCAGGGGGGTGTTGCACACCGATCAGCCCCAGCATTTT
TRBJ1-4 TRBV7-9 many . CASSTRQATNEKLFF TGTGCCAGCAGCACCCGACAGGCAACTAATGAAAAACTGTTTTTT
TRBJ2-3 TRBV27 many . CASSFGADTQYF TGTGCCAGCAGTTTCGGGGCAGATACGCAGTATTTT
TRBJ2-5 TRBV6-5 few TRBD1 CASRAGQGLQETQYF TGTGCCAGCAGGGCGGGACAGGGGCTACAAGAGACCCAGTACTTC
TRBJ1-2 TRBV4-3 few . CASSQVPYTRNYGYTF TGCGCCAGCAGCCAAGTTCCATACACCCGGAACTATGGCTACACCTTC
TRBJ1-5 TRBV6-6 . . CASSYGIRAGFSNQPQHF TGTGCCAGCAGTTACGGCATTAGGGCAGGATTTAGCAATCAGCCCCAGCATTTT
TRBJ1-3 TRBV19 . . CASSRAPPQATSGNTIYF TGTGCCAGTAGTCGAGCCCCTCCACAGGCCACCTCTGGAAACACCATATATTTT
TRBJ2-1 TRBV6-5 . TRBD2 CASSAWAGVGEQFF TGTGCCAGCAGTGCCTGGGCGGGGGTAGGTGAGCAGTTCTTC
TRBJ2-3 TRBV6-5 . TRBD2 CASSYSSGGATDTQYF TGTGCCAGCAGTTACTCCTCGGGGGGGGCGACAGATACGCAGTATTTT
TRBJ2-6 TRBV29-1 few . CSVEDPVAGANVLTF TGCAGCGTTGAAGATCCAGTAGCTGGGGCCAACGTCCTGACTTTC
TRBJ2-3 TRBV5-6 . TRBD1 CASSFDQGAWGTDTQYF TGTGCCAGCAGCTTCGACCAGGGGGCTTGGGGCACAGATACGCAGTATTTT
TRBJ1-2 TRBV4-3 . . CASSQADGPYGYTF TGCGCCAGCAGCCAAGCGGACGGCCCCTATGGCTACACCTTC
TRBJ2-2 TRBV24-1 few . CATSDLKGPGELFF TGTGCCACCAGTGATCTCAAGGGTCCCGGGGAGCTGTTTTTT